The 9 T cell receptor beta chains reported below all come from one sample, sequenced in a study of chemoradiotherapy in HPV16-positive cancers. Produced via immunoSEQ multiplex PCR; TCRdb's table is partial and in-frame only. The sample gives roughly 32,000 clones, 80% to 90% of which show up once; approximately 3% is in the top ten. The sequencing here drew on blood, taken from a patient who underwent chemoradiotherapy. These receptors all come from a human donor with HPV-associated anogenital cancer.

A single count supports this clone. V usage is TRBV9 and J usage is TRBJ1-1; 7 bases fit TRBD1. This CDR3 is 14 amino acids long. Germline V gene sequence: CDR1 SGDLS, CDR2 YYNGEE. J was trimmed by 1 base and V by 4 bases; bases with no gene match: 4. The CDR3 here is CASSLGQRNTEAFF. The CDR3 DNA follows: TGTGCCAGCAGCCTGGGACAGAGGAACACTGAAGCTTTCTTT.

To note about this clone: Other DNA sequences in the sample encode the same CDR3. The chain recombines TRBV7-6 with TRBJ2-5; no clear D gene. The CDR3 runs 12 residues. V was clipped by 3 bases and J by 2 bases, with 4 bases between them. CDR1 and CDR2 (germline): SGHVS, FNYEAQ. The CDR3 bases are TGTGCCAGCAGCTTTGGTCAAGAGACCCAGTACTTC. This gives the protein CASSFGQETQYF.

This chain joins TRBV4-3 and TRBJ2-2; no definite D call. With 1 base removed from V and 0 bases from J, the gap between germline ends came to 9 bases. The CDR3 contains 16 residues. Germline values: CDR1 LGHNA, CDR2 YSLEER. CDR3 DNA sequence: TGCGCCAGCAGCCAAGGGTCACTAACGAACACCGGGGAGCTGTTTTTT. Translation gives CASSQGSLTNTGELFF.

V gene TRBV14 combines with J gene TRBJ1-3; D is undetermined. The ends were cut back, 1 base at V and 3 bases at J, with 10 bases in the middle. Germline V gene data show CDR1 as SGHDN and CDR2 as FVKESK. The CDR3 length is 15 residues. In DNA, the CDR3 is TGTGCCAGCAGCCAAGTGAGAGGAGGTGGAAACACCATATATTTT. Protein product: CASSQVRGGGNTIYF.

V usage is TRBV5-1 and J usage is TRBJ1-1; the D is unclear. The CDR3 covers 13 residues. In germline, CDR1 is SGHRS, CDR2 YFSETQ. V gave up 1 base and J gave up 1 base, with 5 bases separating them. CDR3 loop: CASSLLSNTEAFF. In DNA form, the CDR3 reads TGCGCCAGCAGCTTGCTTTCGAACACTGAAGCTTTCTTT.

The J gene is TRBJ2-7, the V gene TRBV5-4; 7 bases match TRBD1. This CDR3 comprises 15 residues. Germline CDR1 is SGHNT and CDR2 is YYREEE (reference sequence). J gave up 2 bases and V 2 bases, and 7 bases lay outside the gene matches. The CDR3 bases are TGTGCCAGCAGCTTTACCGGGACAGTCACCTACGAGCAGTACTTC. Residues: CASSFTGTVTYEQYF. The whole variable domain, remainder taken from reference TRBV5-4 and TRBJ2-7, is ETGVTQSPTHLIKTRGQQVTLRCSSQSGHNTVSWYQQALGQGPQFIFQYYREEENGRGNFPPRFSGLQFPNYSSELNVNALELDDSALYLCASSFTGTVTYEQYFGPGTRLTVT.

This clone was counted once. J is TRBJ1-1 and V is TRBV7-9; D gene ambiguous. CDR1 is SEHNR and CDR2 is FQNEAQ in the germline V gene (reference sequence). This CDR3 spans 15 amino acids. V lost 6 bases and J lost 0, with 14 bases in between. The CDR3 loop reads CASRQPVLMNTEAFF. In DNA form, the CDR3 reads TGTGCCAGCAGGCAGCCTGTCCTCATGAACACTGAAGCTTTCTTT.

The chain couples TRBV27 to TRBJ1-6; a weak D match, TRBD1 (5 bases). This CDR3 is 19 amino acids long. Germline V gene lookup returns CDR1 MNHEY and CDR2 SMNVEV (reference sequence). Trimming took off 7 bases at V and 1 base at J, with 23 bases between the two ends. The CDR3 DNA reads as TGTGCCAGCAAGGGCCCGGGGGGTCTAGGAGTGTCCTATAATTCACCCCTCCACTTT. Residues: CASKGPGGLGVSYNSPLHF.

The rearrangement links TRBV9 to TRBJ2-5; D may be TRBD1 (6 bases). CDR3 size: 14 residues. V was cut by 4 bases and J by 4 bases, with 14 bases left in between. CDR1 is SGDLS, CDR2 YYNGEE, per germline. The DNA for the CDR3 is TGTGCCAGCAGCCCCCGGACAGTCGGAGAGACCCAGTACTTC. Translating gives CASSPRTVGETQYF.